This paragraph reports one TCR beta chain. Its antigen is not known. This sample was taken from a study of OX40 agonist ivuxolimab in advanced cancers. Study-level results: Antigen targets of the expanded peripheral T cells went undetermined. Expanded clones tended on average to be more numerous among CD8+ T cells than CD4+. The 0.1-3.0 mg/kg partial responders had among the lowest clonal expansion. Circulating CD4+ and CD8+ T cells showed clonal expansion by week 6 at 0.1 to 3.0 mg/kg.

TCRdb keeps only in-frame clones here, not all; method: immunoSEQ multiplex PCR. This table has some 80,000 clones, 84% appearing once. This sample comprised CD4+ or CD8+ T cells sorted from blood, obtained in a trial of the OX40 agonist ivuxolimab. The receptor was derived from an adult with an advanced solid tumor such as melanoma, head and neck, liver or kidney cancer.

CDR3 residues: CASSLAAGGAGNTIYF. In DNA form, the CDR3 reads TGTGCCAGCAGCTTAGCGGCAGGGGGTGCTGGAAACACCATATATTTT. This rearrangement joins TRBV7-2 to TRBJ1-3, with 7 positions matching TRBD1. Looked up from germline, CDR1 is SGHTA and CDR2 is FQGNSA. This CDR3 comprises 16 residues. V lost 0 bases to trimming and J lost 2 bases; unmatched junction nucleotides: 4.